This T cell receptor (beta chain) was sequenced during a study of shared clonotypes between healthy human individuals. CD8 cells classed as naive were CD45RO-negative and positively selected for CCR7, excluding terminally differentiated effector memory CD45RA+ cells. Assay used: immunoSEQ multiplex PCR; TCRdb lists only in-frame clones, some missing. The sample contains millions of clones, over 85% of which appear only once. The V end lost 3 bases, the J end lost 2 bases, and 11 bases lay between the germline ends. The germline V gene encodes CDR1 MNHEY and CDR2 SMNVEV (reference sequence). CDR3 size: 14 residues.

Sequences were obtained from naive CD8+ T cells sorted from blood. The TCR sequence derives from a man between 18 and 35 years old in good health. The chain combines TRBV27 with TRBJ2-7, with D possibly matching TRBD2 (7 bases). The CDR3 nucleotides read TGTGCCAGCAGTTTTGGGGAGGGGGCCTACGAGCAGTACTTC. Encoded protein: CASSFGEGAYEQYF.